Sequencing of this T cell receptor (beta chain) was carried out in a study of radiotherapy plus CTLA-4 blockade in lung cancer. Germline assignment: CDR1 SEHNR and CDR2 FQNEAQ (reference sequence). The CDR3 is 19 residues long. The ends were cut back, 3 bases at V and 0 bases at J, with 18 bases in the middle. Assay: immunoSEQ multiplex PCR; the TCRdb copy retains only in-frame clones and omits some. The table has 15,000 to 20,000 clones, around 88% seen once. This sample comprised peripheral blood, obtained from a patient treated with radiotherapy plus ipilimumab. The chain has TRBV7-9 and TRBJ1-6; tentative D call: TRBD1 (5 bases). This clonotype was sampled from a human donor with non-small cell lung cancer whose response to radiotherapy plus ipilimumab could not be evaluated. The CDR3 protein is CASSFDRGVYSSYNSPLHF. CDR3 bases: TGTGCCAGCAGCTTCGACAGAGGCGTTTACAGCTCCTATAATTCACCCCTCCACTTT.